This note documents a single TCR beta chain sequence. Transcripts of RNA were the source for amplifying TCR beta CDR3 regions. HTBI primers were used in a first-round RT-PCR, which preceded a second-round multiplex PCR. In TCRdb, the multiplex PCR reads were re-called with MiXCR into one record per CDR3 protein. The data hold around 600,000 distinct CDR3 sequences, with over 40% observed a single time. The data derive from a study of Graves' ophthalmopathy and Graves' hyperthyroidism. This CDR3 comprises 14 residues. Germline values: CDR1 MGHDK, CDR2 SYGVNS. V lost 5 bases and J lost 7, with 17 bases in between.

The sequence was collected from an adult man with Graves' ophthalmopathy. The chain has TRBV25-1 and TRBJ2-5; D may correspond to TRBD1 or TRBD2 (5 bases each). Sequencing input: peripheral blood. The CDR3 DNA reads as TGTGCCAGCAGTCTCGAGGGGCTTGGGGGGACCCAGTACTTC. This sequence encodes CASSLEGLGGTQYF.